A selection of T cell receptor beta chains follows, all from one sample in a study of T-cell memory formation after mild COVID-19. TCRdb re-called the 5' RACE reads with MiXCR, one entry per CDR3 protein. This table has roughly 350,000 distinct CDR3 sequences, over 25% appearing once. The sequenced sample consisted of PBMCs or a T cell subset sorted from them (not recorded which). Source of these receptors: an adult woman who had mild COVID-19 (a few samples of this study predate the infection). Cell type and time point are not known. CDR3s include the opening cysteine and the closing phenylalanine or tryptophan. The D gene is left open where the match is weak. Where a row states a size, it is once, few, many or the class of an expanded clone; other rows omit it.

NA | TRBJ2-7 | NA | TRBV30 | CAWSFLESEQYF | TGTGCCTGGAGTTTTCTCGAGAGCGAGCAGTACTTC
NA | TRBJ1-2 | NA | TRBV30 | CAWSGTENYGYTF | TGTGCCTGGAGTGGGACAGAGAACTATGGCTACACCTTC
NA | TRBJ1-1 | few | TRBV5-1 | CASSMGTANTEAFF | TGCGCCAGCAGCATGGGGACGGCGAACACTGAAGCTTTCTTT
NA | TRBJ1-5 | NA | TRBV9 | CASSVAPDQPQHF | TGTGCCAGCAGCGTAGCTCCAGATCAGCCCCAGCATTTT
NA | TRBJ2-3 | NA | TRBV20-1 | CSARDLSVTRTDTQYF | TGCAGTGCTAGAGATCTTAGCGTAACACGCACAGATACGCAGTATTTT
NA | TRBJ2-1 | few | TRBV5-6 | CASSTEGLNEQFF | TGTGCCAGCAGCACCGAAGGATTGAATGAGCAGTTCTTC
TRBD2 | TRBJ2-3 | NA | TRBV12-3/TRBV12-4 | CASSPGRASTDTQYF | TGTGCCAGCAGTCCGGGGAGGGCTAGCACAGATACGCAGTATTTT
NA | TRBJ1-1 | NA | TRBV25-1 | CASSVRGAPNTEAFF | TGTGCCAGCAGTGTACGAGGGGCCCCGAACACTGAAGCTTTCTTT
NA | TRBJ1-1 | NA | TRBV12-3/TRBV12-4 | CASSLWGAETEAFF | TGTGCCAGCAGTTTATGGGGGGCTGAGACTGAAGCTTTCTTT
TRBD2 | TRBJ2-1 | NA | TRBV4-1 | CASSPRLAGGLGSYNEQFF | TGCGCCAGCAGCCCCCGACTAGCGGGGGGGCTTGGCTCCTACAATGAGCAGTTCTTC
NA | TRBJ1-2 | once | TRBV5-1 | CASSLGTLTVGYGYTF | TGCGCCAGCAGCTTGGGGACCTTGACAGTTGGCTATGGCTACACCTTC
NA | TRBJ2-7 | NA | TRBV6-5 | CASSYAGSSYEQYF | TGTGCCAGCAGTTATGCGGGAAGCTCCTACGAGCAGTACTTC
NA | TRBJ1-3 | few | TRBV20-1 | CSARDKSSGNTIYF | TGCAGTGCTAGGGACAAGTCCTCTGGAAACACCATATATTTT
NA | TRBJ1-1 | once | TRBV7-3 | CASSLNMGQNTEAFF | TGTGCCAGCAGCTTAAATATGGGACAAAACACTGAAGCTTTCTTT
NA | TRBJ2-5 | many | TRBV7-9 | CASSFGQGIQETQYF | TGTGCCAGCAGCTTTGGGCAGGGGATTCAAGAGACCCAGTACTTC
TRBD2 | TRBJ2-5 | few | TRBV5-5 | CASSSRAGMETQYF | TGTGCCAGCAGCTCCCGAGCGGGAATGGAGACCCAGTACTTC
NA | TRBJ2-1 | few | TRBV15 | CATSRAASQQFF | TGTGCCACCAGCAGAGCGGCAAGTCAGCAGTTCTTC
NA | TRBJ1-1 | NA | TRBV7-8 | CASSLPTGNTEAFF | TGTGCCAGCAGCTTACCCACTGGGAACACTGAAGCTTTCTTT
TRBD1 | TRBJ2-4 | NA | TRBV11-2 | CASSLAGQGPKNIQYF | TGTGCCAGCAGCTTAGCCGGACAGGGGCCCAAAAACATTCAGTACTTC
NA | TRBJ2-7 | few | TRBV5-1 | CASKDRPTYEQYF | TGCGCCAGCAAAGACAGGCCGACCTACGAGCAGTACTTC
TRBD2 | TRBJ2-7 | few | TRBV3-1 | CASSQEWSGRALEQYF | TGTGCCAGCAGCCAAGAGTGGAGCGGGAGGGCCCTGGAGCAGTACTTC
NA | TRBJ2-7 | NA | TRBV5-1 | CASSRFQTDEQYF | TGCGCCAGCAGCCGATTCCAAACCGACGAGCAGTACTTC
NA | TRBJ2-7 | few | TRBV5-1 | CASSLEAVTYEQYF | TGCGCCAGCAGCTTGGAGGCAGTCACCTACGAGCAGTACTTC
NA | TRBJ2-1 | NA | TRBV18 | CASSLVRSNEQFF | TGTGCCAGCTCACTTGTGCGGAGCAATGAGCAGTTCTTC
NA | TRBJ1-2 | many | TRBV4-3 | CASSQDRGGQRGYTF | TGCGCCAGCAGCCAAGATCGAGGGGGGCAGCGCGGCTACACCTTC
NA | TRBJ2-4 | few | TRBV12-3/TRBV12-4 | CASSLFRASKNIQYF | TGTGCCAGCAGTTTATTCCGGGCGTCCAAAAACATTCAGTACTTC
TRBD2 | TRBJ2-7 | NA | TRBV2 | CASIQRGGLNEQYF | TGTGCCAGCATCCAACGGGGGGGCCTGAACGAGCAGTACTTC
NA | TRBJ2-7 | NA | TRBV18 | CASSPPGYPAEQYF | TGTGCCAGCTCCCCCCCGGGCTACCCCGCCGAGCAGTACTTC
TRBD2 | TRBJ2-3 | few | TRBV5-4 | CASSLVLLADTDTQYF | TGTGCCAGCAGCTTGGTACTACTAGCGGATACAGATACGCAGTATTTT
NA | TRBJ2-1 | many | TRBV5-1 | CASSLIVSDEQFF | TGCGCCAGCAGCTTGATAGTTTCTGATGAGCAGTTCTTC
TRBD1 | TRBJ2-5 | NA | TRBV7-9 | CASSGTGLETQYF | TGTGCCAGCAGCGGGACAGGCCTGGAGACCCAGTACTTC
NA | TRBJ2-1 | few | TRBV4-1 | CASSQGPAEQFF | TGCGCCAGCAGCCAAGGGCCGGCTGAGCAGTTCTTC